Sequencing of this TCR beta chain was carried out in a study of blood T cell repertoires in COVID-19. In the study overall: Whether acute or convalescent, the COVID-19 samples came from the United States, Italy and Spain. PBMCs, B-cell-depleted T cells, or T cells were the source of the cDNA or gDNA that made up the material.

The V gene's germline CDR1 is LNHNV and CDR2 YYDKDF (reference sequence). This CDR3 has 15 amino acids. V dropped 0 bases and J dropped 0; count of bases not matched to a gene: 2. Source study methods: Reference gene primer amplification yielded estimated nucleated cell counts. Sequencing was performed with immunoSEQ multiplex PCR; in TCRdb, only in-frame clones are kept and a portion is missing. Clone size and V and J calls were adopted from that table, with D and trimming inferred from the DNA. The sample lists 50,000 to 65,000 clones, about 81% occurring once. The chain recombines TRBV15 with TRBJ2-7, with 7 bases matching TRBD1. The specimen sequenced was peripheral blood. This clonotype was obtained from a woman between 55 and 75 years old with acute or convalescent COVID-19. This CDR3 reads CATSRERTGSYEQYF. In DNA, the CDR3 is TGTGCCACCAGCAGAGAGAGGACAGGCTCCTACGAGCAGTACTTC.